This T cell receptor beta chain was found in a study of cytomegalovirus exposure and HLA in healthy donors. Study-level points and caveats: Across donors, sequencing depth was assumed by presence/absence analyses to be roughly uniform. Reportedly, cytomegalovirus status was diagnosed with high sensitivity and specificity.

V gave up 4 bases and J gave up 5 bases; unmatched junction bases: 15. The CDR3 loop spans 17 amino acids. CDR1 is SGHRS and CDR2 is YFSETQ in the germline V gene. This clone occurred once. Its antigen is undetermined. PCR involved 60 Vbeta and 13 Jbeta primers. Libraries were prepared by immunoSEQ multiplex PCR; TCRdb keeps only in-frame clonotypes and omits some of them. In the table there are 80,000 or so clones, 70% to 85% of which are singletons. This sequence joins TRBV5-1 and TRBJ2-3; 8 nucleotides match TRBD2. The source is a young man in good health and CMV-seropositive. Sequenced sample: PBMCs. CDR3 amino acids: CASSVATGGRSGDTQYF. The CDR3 coding sequence is TGCGCCAGCAGCGTTGCCACGGGGGGGCGAAGTGGAGATACGCAGTATTTT.